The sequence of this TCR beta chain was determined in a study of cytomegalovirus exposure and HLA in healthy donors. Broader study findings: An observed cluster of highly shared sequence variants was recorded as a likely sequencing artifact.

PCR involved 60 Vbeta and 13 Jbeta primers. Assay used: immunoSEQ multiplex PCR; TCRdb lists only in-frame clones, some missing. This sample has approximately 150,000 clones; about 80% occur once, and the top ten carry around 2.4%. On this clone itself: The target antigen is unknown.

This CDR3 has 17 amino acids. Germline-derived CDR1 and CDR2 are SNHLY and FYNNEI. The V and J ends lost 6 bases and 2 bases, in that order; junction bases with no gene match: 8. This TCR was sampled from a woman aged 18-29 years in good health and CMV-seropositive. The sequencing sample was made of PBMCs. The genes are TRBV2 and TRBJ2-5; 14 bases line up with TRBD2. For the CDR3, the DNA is TGTGCCAGCAGGGCCGAGGGACTAGCGGGGGCACAAGAGACCCAGTACTTC. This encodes CASRAEGLAGAQETQYF.